The TCR beta chain described here comes from a study of blood T cell repertoires in COVID-19. The CDR3 runs to 12 residues. V was pared by 7 bases and J by 8 bases, with 10 bases of the junction left unmatched. Per the germline V gene, CDR1 is SQVTM and CDR2 is ANQGSEA. Sequencing used immunoSEQ multiplex PCR; TCRdb keeps in-frame clones, though not all of them. The table lists roughly 160,000 clones, about 85% of them singletons, with around 7% in the top ten. Sequencing was performed on peripheral blood. This TCR derives from a man of 80 years or more with COVID-19, enrolled during active disease. The V and J genes are TRBV29-1 and TRBJ1-2, with TRBD1 matching 7 bases. In nucleotides, the CDR3 is TGCAGCGCCTTAGAGGGGGCTTGGGGCTACACCTTC. Its protein is CSALEGAWGYTF.